The source of this T cell receptor beta chain is a study of shared clonotypes between healthy human individuals. Study-wide findings and caveats: Memory subsets had estimated richness that was generally smaller than that of naive subsets. Sharing across four donors was highest in naive CD4 (around 5%) and lowest in memory CD8 (0.4%).

Germline CDR1 is KGHSH and CDR2 is LQKENI. The CDR3 totals 15 residues. The junction had 6 bases not matched to a gene; V was cut back by 3 bases and J by 4 bases. Original handling: As immunoSEQ supplied junction-only sequences (without quality scores), filtering differed. Profiled with immunoSEQ multiplex PCR; TCRdb holds only in-frame clones, not every one. Clone size and the V and J calls come from that table; the DNA yielded D and trimming. The sample includes about a million clones, about 72% of them seen just once. A remark on this clone: What it binds is not known.

The V call is TRBV18, the J call TRBJ1-5; 7 bases are shared with TRBD1. The material sequenced was memory CD4+ T cells from PBMCs. Subset indicated: CD45RA-negative fraction. The clonotype originates from a man younger than 30 in good health. Some clones in this sample may be carry-over from other donors' samples. CDR3 in DNA: TGTGCCAGCTCACCCATGGGACAGCTTAATCAGCCCCAGCATTTT. It is translated as CASSPMGQLNQPQHF.